These 20 T cell receptor beta chains were all obtained from the same sample, sequenced in a study of OX40 agonist ivuxolimab in advanced cancers. Library creation used the immunoSEQ multiplex PCR assay. In its TCRdb copy, this immuneACCESS table keeps in-frame sequences only and misses some clones. Where compared with another copy, unresolved V genes explain less than half of these, and the others have no known cause. Here the sample has over 80,000 clones; approximately 91% occur a single time. The top ten clonotypes cover 0.33% of the sample. Material: CD4+ or CD8+ T cells sorted from blood, obtained in a trial of the OX40 agonist ivuxolimab. All receptors derive from an adult with an advanced solid tumor such as melanoma, head and neck, liver or kidney cancer.

The chain joins TRBV15 to TRBJ1-5, with D possibly TRBD1 on 5 matching bases. The CDR3 runs to 13 residues. Germline V gene data show CDR1 as LNHNV and CDR2 as YYDKDF (reference sequence). V lost 5 bases to trimming and J lost 4 bases, with 9 bases between them. CDR3 protein: CATSQGLNQPQHF. Written as DNA, the CDR3 is TGTGCCACCAGCCAGGGTCTGAATCAGCCCCAGCATTTT.

In DNA form, the CDR3 reads TGTGCCAGCAGCTTGGTTGGGTCCTACAATGAGCAGTTCTTC. Translation gives CASSLVGSYNEQFF. The V gene is TRBV5-6, the J gene TRBJ2-1, with D unclear. Trimming removed 0 bases at V and 1 base at J, with 5 bases between. The CDR3 runs to 14 residues. The V gene's germline CDR1 is SGHDT and CDR2 YYEEEE.

The V gene is TRBV28, the J gene TRBJ2-7; the D gene is possibly TRBD1 (5 bases). The CDR3 spans 13 residues. V lost 3 bases, J lost 6 bases, and 12 bases lay in between. From germline, CDR1 is MDHEN and CDR2 SYDVKM. CDR3 DNA: TGTGCCAGCAGTTTGCATCAGGGATCCGAGCAGTACTTC. The encoded protein is CASSLHQGSEQYF.

The V call is TRBV7-3, the J call TRBJ2-6; the D is unclear. Trimming removed 5 bases at V and 0 bases at J, with 8 bases between. CDR3 length: 15 residues. The V gene's germline CDR1 is SGHTA and CDR2 FQGTGA. The DNA for the CDR3 is TGTGCCAGCAGCCCCCCTACCTCTGGGGCCAACGTCCTGACTTTC. Encoded protein: CASSPPTSGANVLTF.

This rearrangement joins TRBV5-6 to TRBJ2-2, with D tentatively TRBD1 (7 bases). Germline V gene sequence: CDR1 SGHDT, CDR2 YYEEEE. Deletions cut 2 bases from V and 4 bases from J, with 24 bases between. This CDR3 region has 19 residues. The CDR3 protein is CASSFRTGSGRRLTGELFF. CDR3 bases: TGTGCCAGCAGCTTTAGGACAGGCTCGGGGAGGCGGCTCACCGGGGAGCTGTTTTTT.

J is TRBJ2-1 and V is TRBV5-5; no reliable D call. Germline assignment: CDR1 SGHKS and CDR2 YYEKEE (reference sequence). Trimming took 4 bases from V and 7 from J, leaving 9 bases between them. The CDR3 runs to 12 residues. The CDR3 DNA is TGTGCCAGCAGCCTTGAAGTGAATGAGCAGTTCTTC. As protein: CASSLEVNEQFF.

The chain carries TRBV5-1 and TRBJ2-5; D call uncertain. CDR3 length: 14 residues. The germline V gene encodes CDR1 SGHRS and CDR2 YFSETQ. The V and J ends lost 2 bases and 4 bases respectively, with 12 bases between them. The CDR3 loop is CASSLWTVRETQYF. The CDR3 coding sequence is TGCGCCAGCAGCTTATGGACCGTTCGAGAGACCCAGTACTTC.

The CDR3, as DNA: TGCGCCAGCAGCTTGGATGGGACGACATACAATGAGCAGTTCTTC. This translates into CASSLDGTTYNEQFF. The chain recombines TRBV5-1 with TRBJ2-1; TRBD1 or TRBD2 may be the D gene (5 bases each). The CDR3 is 15 amino acids. Germline V gene lookup returns CDR1 SGHRS and CDR2 YFSETQ. The V end lost 0 bases, the J end lost 4 bases, and 11 bases lay between the germline ends.

The V call is TRBV18, the J call TRBJ2-5; D uncertain. The CDR3 runs 15 residues. Germline V CDR1 and CDR2: KGHSH, LQKENI. The germline V and J ends were trimmed by 2 bases and 4 bases, with 14 bases remaining between them. CDR3 sequence reads: CASSPSGFSGETQYF. The CDR3, as DNA: TGTGCCAGCTCACCATCAGGTTTTTCTGGAGAGACCCAGTACTTC.

The chain couples TRBV5-4 to TRBJ2-1, with unresolved D. This CDR3 region has 16 residues. Per germline, CDR1 SGHNT and CDR2 YYREEE (reference sequence). The V end lost 5 bases, the J end lost 1 base, and 16 bases lay between the germline ends. Here the CDR3 reads CASRPDMTDSYNEQFF. The CDR3 nucleotides are TGTGCCAGCAGACCCGATATGACGGATTCCTACAATGAGCAGTTCTTC.

This chain uses TRBV2 with TRBJ1-4, with TRBD1 matching 7 bases. Germline assignment: CDR1 SNHLY and CDR2 FYNNEI. The CDR3 contains 14 residues. V lost 8 bases and J lost 5; bases outside the gene matches: 8. The CDR3 loop is CASARQGGNEKLFF. The DNA for the CDR3 is TGTGCCAGCGCAAGACAGGGCGGCAATGAAAAACTGTTTTTT.

The chain carries TRBV7-2 and TRBJ2-5; no clear D. Trimming shortened V by 1 base and J by 5 bases, and 17 bases separated the two germline ends. Germline V CDR1 and CDR2: SGHTA, FQGNSA. CDR3 length equals 16 residues. In nucleotides, the CDR3 is TGTGCCAGCAGCTTAGTTCTGCGGACCGGTGGGGAGACCCAGTACTTC. As protein: CASSLVLRTGGETQYF. The full variable domain, with the rest looked up from reference TRBV7-2 and TRBJ2-5, is GAGVSQSPSNKVTEKGKDVELRCDPISGHTALYWYRQSLGQGLEFLIYFQGNSAPDKSGLPSDRFSAERTGGSVSTLTIQRTQQEDSAVYLCASSLVLRTGGETQYFGPGTRLLVL.

The chain is built from TRBV5-6 and TRBJ1-2, with no clear D. V lost 7 bases and J lost 4, with 20 bases in between. Germline V CDR1 and CDR2: SGHDT, YYEEEE. The CDR3 extends over 15 amino acids. The DNA of the CDR3 is TGTGCCAGCGAAATGTGGGCCAGGACTGGCTATGGCTACACCTTC. Its protein is CASEMWARTGYGYTF.

V gene TRBV4-2 combines with J gene TRBJ2-7; 7 bases agree with TRBD2. The CDR3 totals 13 residues. Germline V gene lookup returns CDR1 LGHNA and CDR2 YNFKEQ. V gave up 0 bases and J gave up 7 bases; unmatched junction bases: 3. CDR3 DNA sequence: TGTGCCAGCAGCCAAGACCTACTAGCGGAGCAGTACTTC. It yields the protein CASSQDLLAEQYF.

This chain links TRBV5-1 with TRBJ2-1; 9 bases match TRBD1. Germline CDR1 and CDR2: SGHRS and YFSETQ. Losses at the gene ends were 1 base for V and 6 bases for J; bases not matched to a gene: 5. This CDR3 is built from 15 residues. CDR3 coding DNA: TGCGCCAGCAGCTTGATAGGACAGGGGTTCAATGAGCAGTTCTTC. As protein: CASSLIGQGFNEQFF.

V and J are TRBV4-1 and TRBJ2-1, with D tentatively TRBD1 (6 bases). The CDR3 length is 16 residues. The V gene's germline CDR1 is MGHRA and CDR2 YSYEKL. The V and J ends lost 6 bases and 4 bases respectively, with 19 bases between them. The CDR3 loop is CASRGNSGGRYNEQFF. As DNA, the CDR3 is TGCGCCAGCAGAGGGAACAGTGGGGGCCGGTACAATGAGCAGTTCTTC.

The rearrangement uses TRBV5-6 and TRBJ2-7; weak D call: TRBD1 (5 bases). V lost 4 bases and J lost 1, with 15 bases in between. This CDR3 has 15 amino acids. Germline V gene sequence: CDR1 SGHDT, CDR2 YYEEEE. CDR3 loop: CASSLTKTASYEQYF. Here the CDR3 DNA reads TGTGCCAGCAGCCTTACAAAGACAGCATCCTACGAGCAGTACTTC.

The chain carries TRBV5-1 and TRBJ1-6; 7 bases match TRBD1. J lost 5 bases, V lost 3 bases, and 8 bases had no gene match. From germline, CDR1 is SGHRS and CDR2 YFSETQ. The CDR3 is 16 amino acids. The CDR3 loop is CASSWDLDRNNSPLHF. For the CDR3, the DNA is TGCGCCAGCAGCTGGGACCTGGACAGGAATAATTCACCCCTCCACTTT.

The chain combines TRBV9 with TRBJ2-2; 10 bases are shared with TRBD1. From germline, CDR1 is SGDLS and CDR2 YYNGEE. The V segment lost 4 bases and the J segment 7 bases; nucleotides outside the gene matches: 16. CDR3 size: 18 residues. CDR3 region: CASSTRDRGLAGSGELFF. The CDR3 DNA sequence: TGTGCCAGCAGCACGCGGGACAGGGGTCTTGCTGGGAGCGGGGAGCTGTTTTTT.

The chain is built from TRBV4-2 and TRBJ2-7; 8 bases line up with TRBD2. V dropped 1 base and J dropped 1; count of bases not matched to a gene: 6. Germline CDR1 reads LGHNA; CDR2 reads YNFKEQ. This CDR3 is built from 16 residues. The CDR3 reads CASSQVPTSVSYEQYF. CDR3 coding DNA: TGTGCCAGCAGCCAAGTGCCGACTAGCGTTTCCTACGAGCAGTACTTC.